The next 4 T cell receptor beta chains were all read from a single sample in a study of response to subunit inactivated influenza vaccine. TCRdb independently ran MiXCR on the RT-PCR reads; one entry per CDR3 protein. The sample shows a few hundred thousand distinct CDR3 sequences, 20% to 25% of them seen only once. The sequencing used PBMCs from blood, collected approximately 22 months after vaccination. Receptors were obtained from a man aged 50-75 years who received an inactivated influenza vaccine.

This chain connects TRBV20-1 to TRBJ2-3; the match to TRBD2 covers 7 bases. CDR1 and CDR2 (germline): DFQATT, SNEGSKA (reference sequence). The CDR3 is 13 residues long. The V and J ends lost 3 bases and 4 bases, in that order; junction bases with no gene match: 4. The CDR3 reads CSASREVPDTQYF. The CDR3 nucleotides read TGCAGTGCTAGTCGGGAGGTTCCAGATACGCAGTATTTT.

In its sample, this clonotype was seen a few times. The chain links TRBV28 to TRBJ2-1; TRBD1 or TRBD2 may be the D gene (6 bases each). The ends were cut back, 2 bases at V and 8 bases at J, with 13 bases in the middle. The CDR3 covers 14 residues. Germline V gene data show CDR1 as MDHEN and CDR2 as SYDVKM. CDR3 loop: CASSLNNREDEQFF. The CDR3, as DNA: TGTGCCAGCAGTTTAAATAACAGGGAGGATGAGCAGTTCTTC.

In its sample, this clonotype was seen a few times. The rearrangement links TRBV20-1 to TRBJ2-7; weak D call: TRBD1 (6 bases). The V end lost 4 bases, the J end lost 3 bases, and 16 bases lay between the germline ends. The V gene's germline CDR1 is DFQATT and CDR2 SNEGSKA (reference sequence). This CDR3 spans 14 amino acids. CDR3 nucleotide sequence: TGCAGTGCTAATTGGGCCGGACAGAGCTACGAGCAGTACTTC. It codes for CSANWAGQSYEQYF.

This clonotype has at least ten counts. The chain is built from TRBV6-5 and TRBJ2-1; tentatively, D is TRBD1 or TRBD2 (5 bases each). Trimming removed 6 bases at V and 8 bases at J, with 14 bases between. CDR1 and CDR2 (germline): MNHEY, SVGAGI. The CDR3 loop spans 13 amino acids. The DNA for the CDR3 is TGTGCCAGCAGCCTGGGACCGCCGGATGAGCAGTTCTTC. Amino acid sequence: CASSLGPPDEQFF.